The 21 T cell receptor beta chains in this list originate from one sample, sequenced in a study of T cells in Graves' hyperthyroidism and ophthalmopathy. Amplified TCR beta CDR3 regions derived from RNA transcripts. First-round RT-PCR of the TCR CDR3 relied on the HTBI primer set. TCRdb recomputed calls from the multiplex PCR reads with MiXCR, one row per CDR3 protein. The sample carries about 580,000 distinct CDR3 sequences, approximately 14% recorded once. The specimen sequenced was blood. The receptor source for this set is a woman younger than 45 with Graves' hyperthyroidism that later progressed to Graves' ophthalmopathy.

This clonotype turned up a few times. The chain carries TRBV10-3 and TRBJ1-2; no reliable D call. The V gene's germline CDR1 is ENHRY and CDR2 SYGVKD. With 5 bases removed from V and 0 bases from J, the gap between germline ends came to 10 bases. The CDR3 contains 14 residues. CDR3 bases: TGTGCCATCAGTCAGGAAGGCACTAACTATGGCTACACCTTC. Its protein is CAISQEGTNYGYTF.

The table lists this clonotype with many counts. The V gene is TRBV5-8, the J gene TRBJ2-7; possibly TRBD1 for D (5 bases). There are 14 residues in the CDR3. Trimming cost V 4 bases and J 2 bases, with 13 bases left between them. The germline CDR1 and CDR2 sequences are SGHTS and YDEGEE. CDR3 in DNA: TGTGCCAGCAGCCGTAGTCAGGGCCCCTACGAGCAGTACTTC. Amino acid sequence: CASSRSQGPYEQYF.

This clonotype has a count of ten or more. V is TRBV7-9 and J is TRBJ2-3; D unresolved. Germline CDR1 reads SEHNR; CDR2 reads FQNEAQ (reference sequence). V lost 4 bases, J lost 1 base, and 9 bases lay in between. The CDR3 has 14 residues. In DNA form, the CDR3 reads TGTGCCAGCAGCTCCCGCAAGGGCACAGATACGCAGTATTTT. The encoded protein is CASSSRKGTDTQYF.

This clonotype appeared many times. This rearrangement joins TRBV6-1 to TRBJ2-7; 8 positions agree with TRBD1. The CDR3 consists of 16 residues. V shed 0 bases and J 2 bases; nucleotides not matched to a gene: 6. The V gene's germline CDR1 is MNHNS and CDR2 SASEGT. The CDR3 DNA sequence: TGTGCCAGCAGTGAAGCGGCGTGGACAGGGCCCTACGAGCAGTACTTC. Translation gives CASSEAAWTGPYEQYF.

The chain combines TRBV4-1 with TRBJ2-7; 9 bases match TRBD1. The CDR3 is made up of 15 amino acids. Germline trimming cut 6 bases from V and 2 bases from J; bases unmatched to any gene: 8. CDR1 is MGHRA and CDR2 is YSYEKL in the germline V gene. The CDR3 spells CASSFQGTGTYEQYF. The CDR3 DNA is TGCGCCAGCAGTTTTCAAGGGACAGGGACCTACGAGCAGTACTTC.

Concerning this clonotype: A much larger clone lies one base from this, so it may be a read error. The CDR3 sequence is CASSTGGVTDTQYF. As DNA, the CDR3 is TGTGCCAGCAGTACTGGGGGGGTCACAGATACGCAGTATTTT. The chain is built from TRBV10-3 and TRBJ2-3; TRBD2 matches at 7 bases. The CDR3 has 14 amino acids. Germline V CDR1 and CDR2: ENHRY, SYGVKD.

This clonotype was seen a few times. The rearrangement uses TRBV20-1 and TRBJ2-3; no firm D call. Germline-derived CDR1 and CDR2 are DFQATT and SNEGSKA (reference sequence). The V end was cut by 1 base, the J end by 1 base, with 12 bases between. This CDR3 contains 15 residues. CDR3 residues: CSARVGGQGTDTQYF. The CDR3 DNA is TGCAGTGCTAGAGTGGGTGGCCAAGGCACAGATACGCAGTATTTT.

The chain carries TRBV11-3 and TRBJ2-7; 13 bases fit TRBD2. Germline CDR1 and CDR2: SGHNT and YENEEA. CDR3 size: 18 residues. With V trimmed by 5 bases and J by 2 bases, 12 bases remained unmatched. The CDR3: CASSPDPGTSGEPYEQYF. The CDR3 bases are TGTGCCAGCAGCCCAGATCCTGGGACTAGCGGGGAGCCCTACGAGCAGTACTTC.

Comments on this clonotype: Without the conserved terminal phenylalanine or tryptophan, this CDR3 likely stems from a read error. The rearrangement links TRBV5-1 to TRBJ1-1; a possible D gene is TRBD1 (5 bases). The CDR3 has 12 amino acids. The germline V gene encodes CDR1 SGHRS and CDR2 YFSETQ. Trimming shortened V by 0 bases and J by 7 bases, and 7 bases separated the two germline ends. The CDR3 is CASSLGDSEAFL. The DNA of the CDR3 is TGCGCCAGCAGCTTGGGTGACAGTGAAGCTTTCCTT.

This clonotype has at least ten counts. This chain links TRBV6-6 with TRBJ1-5; no clear D. This CDR3 is 17 amino acids long. Germline assignment: CDR1 MNHNY and CDR2 SVGAGI (reference sequence). V shed 2 bases and J shed 1 base, with 15 bases lying between them. The CDR3 DNA reads TGTGCCAGCAGTTACGGAAAGGGCGTTTCGAGCAATCAGCCCCAGCATTTT. Residues: CASSYGKGVSSNQPQHF.

Ten or more counts support this clonotype. The rearrangement joins TRBV10-3 to TRBJ2-6; D is perhaps TRBD1 (6 bases). Trimming left V 10 bases short and J 0 bases short, with 10 bases between. The CDR3 has 14 residues. Germline assignment: CDR1 ENHRY and CDR2 SYGVKD. This chain's CDR3 is CATQGSSGANVLTF. The CDR3 coding sequence is TGTGCCACCCAGGGGAGCTCTGGGGCCAACGTCCTGACTTTC.

This clonotype was picked up many times. This sequence joins TRBV3-1 and TRBJ2-1, with D unclear. The germline CDR1 and CDR2 sequences are LGHDT and YNNKEL (reference sequence). V dropped 2 bases and J dropped 1 base, with 9 bases sitting between them. This CDR3 spans 15 amino acids. The CDR3 region is CASSQPLHSYNEQFF. The CDR3 nucleotides are TGTGCCAGCAGCCAACCCCTCCATTCCTACAATGAGCAGTTCTTC.

This clonotype was detected many times. The rearrangement joins TRBV20-1 to TRBJ1-2; no reliable D call. Germline V CDR1 and CDR2: DFQATT, SNEGSKA (reference sequence). V lost 1 base to trimming and J lost 1 base, with 13 bases between them. CDR3 length: 15 residues. This CDR3 is CSARVRQIINYGYTF. CDR3 DNA: TGCAGTGCTAGAGTCAGGCAGATCATTAACTATGGCTACACCTTC.

This clonotype was detected many times. The chain is built from TRBV2 and TRBJ2-5; D not certain. Germline V lookup: CDR1 SNHLY, CDR2 FYNNEI. The CDR3 sequence is 12 residues long. V shed 2 bases and J shed 5 bases, with 6 bases lying between them. CDR3 coding DNA: TGTGCCAGCAGTGAACTCAGGGAGACCCAGTACTTC. Protein product: CASSELRETQYF.

This clonotype was observed a few times. A clone one base away is much larger, so this may be a read error. The chain has TRBV24-1 and TRBJ2-5; D remains ambiguous. Germline-derived CDR1 and CDR2 are KGHDR and SFDVKD. The CDR3 extends over 11 amino acids. This CDR3 is CAASDQETQYF. The CDR3 DNA reads as TGTGCCGCCAGTGACCAAGAGACCCAGTACTTC.

At least ten counts were recorded for this clonotype. V gene TRBV3-1 combines with J gene TRBJ1-4; 8 bases line up with TRBD1. With V trimmed by 4 bases and J by 5 bases, 9 bases remained unmatched. Germline CDR1 is LGHDT and CDR2 is YNNKEL (reference sequence). The CDR3 loop spans 16 amino acids. The CDR3 region has the DNA TGTGCCAGCAGCCCCGTGGACAGGGACCTAAATGAAAAACTGTTTTTT. Translation: CASSPVDRDLNEKLFF.

The rearrangement links TRBV9 to TRBJ2-1, with TRBD2 identical over 7 bases. There are 15 residues in the CDR3. Germline V gene sequence: CDR1 SGDLS, CDR2 YYNGEE. V lost 0 bases to trimming and J lost 5 bases; unmatched junction nucleotides: 5. CDR3: CASSVAEGLHNEQFF. DNA for the CDR3: TGTGCCAGCAGCGTAGCCGAGGGACTACACAATGAGCAGTTCTTC.

This clonotype showed up many times. The CDR3 bases are TGCAGTGCTAGAGGAAGGAGGGAGTACGGAGAGACCCAGTACTTC. Encoded protein: CSARGRREYGETQYF. The gene calls are TRBV20-1 and TRBJ2-5; the D gene is possibly TRBD2 (6 bases). The CDR3 loop spans 15 amino acids. CDR1 and CDR2 from the germline V gene are DFQATT and SNEGSKA (reference sequence). The V end was cut by 1 base, the J end by 4 bases, with 16 bases between.

This clonotype was recorded a few times. V and J are TRBV3-1 and TRBJ1-2; 8 bases map to TRBD1. The CDR3 is 15 residues long. V gave up 3 bases and J gave up 8 bases; unmatched junction bases: 11. From germline, CDR1 is LGHDT and CDR2 YNNKEL (reference sequence). CDR3 region: CASSQVGQGSGGYTF. CDR3 in DNA: TGTGCCAGCAGCCAGGTCGGACAGGGTTCTGGGGGCTACACCTTC.

This clonotype was observed at least ten times. This chain connects TRBV6-1 to TRBJ1-2; D gene uncertain. The germline V gene has CDR1 MNHNS and CDR2 SASEGT. The germline V and J ends were trimmed by 5 bases and 1 base, with 8 bases remaining between them. The length of the CDR3 is 13 residues. The CDR3 DNA reads TGTGCCAGCAGTCGTGACCTTAACTATGGCTACACCTTC. Its protein product is CASSRDLNYGYTF.

The chain is built from TRBV12-5 and TRBJ1-4; D might be TRBD1 (6 bases). CDR1 LGHNT and CDR2 FRNRAP come from the germline V gene. This CDR3 region has 17 residues. V was cut by 2 bases and J by 6 bases, with 19 bases left in between. CDR3 sequence reads: CASGLSGAGASDEKLFF. The CDR3 DNA sequence: TGTGCTAGTGGTTTGTCGGGGGCCGGGGCTTCAGATGAAAAACTGTTTTTT.